Listed below are T cell receptor beta chains from one sample, sequenced in a study of cytomegalovirus exposure and HLA in healthy donors. This table comes from immunoSEQ multiplex PCR, and its TCRdb copy is limited to in-frame clones, with some not included. The sample yields 100,000 to 120,000 clones, around 86% seen once. The material sequenced was PBMCs. Receptors originate from a young woman in good health and CMV-seropositive. Both conserved end residues are part of each CDR3. Fields, in order: J gene, V gene, CDR3 protein.

J: TRBJ1-4; V: TRBV20-1; CDR3: CSAGEKLFF
J: TRBJ2-5; V: TRBV27; CDR3: CASSLGETQYF
J: TRBJ2-7; V: TRBV11-2; CDR3: CASSLANRGYEQYF
J: TRBJ2-5; V: TRBV14; CDR3: CASSQGLAGTETQYF
J: TRBJ2-1; V: TRBV6-5; CDR3: CASSYVSGTEQFF
J: TRBJ2-1; V: TRBV6-6; CDR3: CASWLDPNEQFF
J: TRBJ2-3; V: TRBV4-1; CDR3: CASSQVRGADTQYF
J: TRBJ1-4; V: TRBV5-1; CDR3: CASREGRRSEKLFF
J: TRBJ1-6; V: TRBV29-1; CDR3: CSVAPTSNSPLHF
J: TRBJ2-5; V: TRBV2; CDR3: CASSELGTGQETQYF
J: TRBJ1-2; V: TRBV2; CDR3: CASTTTGSNYGYTF
J: TRBJ2-1; V: TRBV5-6; CDR3: CASSWADNEQFF
J: TRBJ1-4; V: TRBV5-1; CDR3: CASSLASGRGEKLFF
J: TRBJ2-7; V: TRBV2; CDR3: CASRGQSGPYEQYF
J: TRBJ1-3; V: TRBV25-1; CDR3: CASSLNGGNTIYF
J: TRBJ2-7; V: TRBV11-3; CDR3: CASSLEMGATGEQYF
J: TRBJ1-5; V: TRBV2; CDR3: CASSGGQGGNQPQHF
J: TRBJ2-7; V: TRBV27; CDR3: CASSLTSGRALRQYF
J: TRBJ2-5; V: TRBV6-1; CDR3: CASSPSGAETQYF
J: TRBJ1-1; V: TRBV28; CDR3: CASSLMTGEGSEAFF
J: TRBJ2-1; V: TRBV7-9; CDR3: CASSLAGTLSYNEQFF
J: TRBJ2-7; V: TRBV5-4; CDR3: CASSMTSGNGEQYF
J: TRBJ1-1; V: TRBV27; CDR3: CASSFPGRDTEAFF
J: TRBJ2-5; V: TRBV19; CDR3: CASSQGASETQYF
J: TRBJ2-7; V: TRBV7-3; CDR3: CASSPTSGGAAYEQYF
J: TRBJ2-1; V: TRBV6-5; CDR3: CASSYASGIRYNEQFF
J: TRBJ2-3; V: TRBV28; CDR3: CASSLQIGDTQYF
J: TRBJ2-1; V: TRBV5-6; CDR3: CASSFRGLLHEQFF
J: TRBJ2-2; V: TRBV2; CDR3: CASRKDRGTGELFF
J: TRBJ1-2; V: TRBV19; CDR3: CATLWTGGFGYTF
J: TRBJ1-3; V: TRBV6-5; CDR3: CASSYRVGGGNTIYF
J: TRBJ1-5; V: TRBV6-5; CDR3: CASRQTVGVDQPQHF
J: TRBJ2-7; V: TRBV20-1; CDR3: CSARVTYEQYF
J: TRBJ2-7; V: TRBV4-2; CDR3: CASSQPAGGSYEQYF
J: TRBJ2-2; V: TRBV4-1; CDR3: CASRSVTSGRNTGELFF
J: TRBJ2-7; V: TRBV2; CDR3: CASSVSGQGADEQYF
J: TRBJ1-4; V: TRBV29-1; CDR3: CSVVGKTGGVEKLFF
J: TRBJ1-2; V: TRBV19; CDR3: CASSRQNYGYTF
J: TRBJ2-1; V: TRBV28; CDR3: CASSSISGQSNEQFF
J: TRBJ2-7; V: TRBV5-1; CDR3: CASSLGAGGYEQYF
J: TRBJ1-2; V: TRBV7-7; CDR3: CASSPAVGGARYGYTF
J: TRBJ2-2; V: TRBV21-1; CDR3: CASRPNVLAGAVGYTGELFF
J: TRBJ2-5; V: TRBV28; CDR3: CASRRQGARGETQYF
J: TRBJ1-4; V: TRBV4-1; CDR3: CASSHGQGGELVFF
J: TRBJ1-2; V: TRBV7-3; CDR3: CASSVASGTGYGYTF
J: TRBJ1-3; V: TRBV5-1; CDR3: CASSLETGGNGNTIYF
J: TRBJ1-2; V: TRBV28; CDR3: CASASGQDYGYTF
J: TRBJ2-2; V: TRBV25-1; CDR3: CASSPPIGGSNGELFF
J: TRBJ2-5; V: TRBV27; CDR3: CASSLWDGQGKETQYF
J: TRBJ1-2; V: TRBV5-4; CDR3: CASSLGGSYGYTF
J: TRBJ1-2; V: TRBV5-6; CDR3: CASSLGGNYGYTF
J: TRBJ1-2; V: TRBV29-1; CDR3: CSVEEGQNGYTF
J: TRBJ2-1; V: TRBV11-3; CDR3: CASSFPSGGEQFF
J: TRBJ2-7; V: TRBV27; CDR3: CASSNEQYF
J: TRBJ2-7; V: TRBV4-1; CDR3: CASSPLGVAGGPYEQYF